The 4 T cell receptor beta chains below were found in one sample sequenced in a study of early T cells in non-severe SARS-CoV-2 infection (dated by TCRdb to the early 2020s). Libraries were prepared through 5' RACE. The run used a NextSeq 500. TCRdb passed the public sequencing reads through fastp at Q25 and MiXCR, retaining productive beta sequences. Rows with a matching CDR3 protein are joined into one entry that keeps the most common DNA and genes. Across this sample there are around 50,000 distinct CDR3 sequences, with around 4% seen only once. Jointly, the top ten make up 5% to 6.5% of the sample. Sequenced sample: whole blood. Every receptor here comes from an adult who was a healthcare worker with PCR-confirmed SARS-CoV-2 infection or an uninfected control (not recorded which).

This clonotype was seen repeatedly, ten times or more. V is TRBV9 and J is TRBJ2-3; D is perhaps TRBD2 (6 bases). Germline CDR1 reads SGDLS; CDR2 reads YYNGEE. This CDR3 has 15 amino acids. Trimming shortened V by 2 bases and J by 0 bases, and 10 bases separated the two germline ends. As DNA, the CDR3 is TGTGCCAGCAGCGTTCTCGCGGGGAGCACAGATACGCAGTATTTT. Its translation is CASSVLAGSTDTQYF.

This clonotype came up a few times. The V and J genes are TRBV5-1 and TRBJ2-7; D may be TRBD2 (6 bases). CDR3 size: 15 residues. Trimming removed 0 bases from V and 2 bases from J, with 12 bases in between. Germline V lookup: CDR1 SGHRS, CDR2 YFSETQ. Here the CDR3 reads CASSLGEVSTYEQYF. CDR3 DNA: TGCGCCAGCAGCTTGGGGGAGGTCTCGACCTACGAGCAGTACTTC.

This clonotype was recorded at least ten times. The chain uses TRBV6-2 or TRBV6-3 and TRBJ2-5; 7 bases are shared with TRBD1. V trimming: 6 bases; J trimming: 4 bases; junction bases outside the gene matches: 5. This CDR3 has 13 amino acids. Germline V CDR1 and CDR2: MNHEY, SVGEGT. CDR3 residues: CASRTGAGETQYF. The CDR3 nucleotides read TGTGCCAGCAGAACAGGGGCGGGAGAGACCCAGTACTTC.

CDR3 loop: CSARDSRSMGYEQYF. The CDR3 coding sequence is TGCAGTGCCCGGGACTCTCGATCGATGGGCTACGAGCAGTACTTC. The gene calls are TRBV20-1 and TRBJ2-7; maybe TRBD2 (6 bases). Looked up from germline, CDR1 is DFQATT and CDR2 is SNEGSKA (reference sequence). The CDR3 contains 15 residues. The V and J ends lost 6 bases and 3 bases respectively, with 21 bases between them.